The rows below give T cell receptor beta chains drawn from one sample of a study of blood T cell repertoires in COVID-19. The data were produced by immunoSEQ multiplex PCR, yet TCRdb's version contains in-frame clones alone and is incomplete. The sample carries some 220,000 clones, around three quarters recorded once. Sample: peripheral blood. Every receptor here comes from a woman in her 70s with acute or convalescent COVID-19. Each CDR3 is given with its conserved first and last residue. A D gene is named only where the DNA matches it firmly. Only some rows state a clone size, as once, few, many or a class for expanded clones.

size	V	D	J	DNA	CDR3
few	TRBV2	-	TRBJ2-7	TGTGCCAGCAGTGATTTGCTGGCGGGGGCTAGGGGCCGGGGGCAGTACTTC	CASSDLLAGARGRGQYF
-	TRBV11-2	TRBD1	TRBJ1-5	TGTGCCAGCATTTTGAGCAGACAGGGCGGAAATCAGCCCCAGCATTTT	CASILSRQGGNQPQHF
-	TRBV30	-	TRBJ2-5	TGTGCTATGCAGGGAGGTTTCGAGACCCAGTACTTC	CAMQGGFETQYF
-	TRBV19	TRBD2	TRBJ2-7	TGTGCCAGTAGTGCCCCCCCTGGGACTAGCGCTTTGTACGAGCAGTACTTC	CASSAPPGTSALYEQYF
-	TRBV11-1	TRBD1	TRBJ2-7	TGTGCCAGCAGCCGGGACAGAGGATACGAGCAGTACTTC	CASSRDRGYEQYF
-	TRBV25-1	-	TRBJ2-2	TGTGCCAGCAGTGATTCGAGCGGTTACACCGGGGAGCTGTTTTTT	CASSDSSGYTGELFF
once	TRBV5-4	-	TRBJ1-2	TGTGCCAGCAGCTTGCGGGGATCGTATGGCTACACCTTC	CASSLRGSYGYTF
-	TRBV6-5	-	TRBJ2-1	TGTGCCAGCAGTTTAAACAATGAGCAGTTCTTC	CASSLNNEQFF
-	TRBV11-2	-	TRBJ2-1	TGTGCCAGCAGCTCATCCCTCCTAGCAAGCTCCTACAATGAGCAGTTCTTC	CASSSSLLASSYNEQFF
-	TRBV18	-	TRBJ2-5	TGTGCCAGCTCATTGAACGGCCAAGAGACCCAGTACTTC	CASSLNGQETQYF
once	TRBV10-1	-	TRBJ2-6	TGCGCCACTATGAAGAACTCTGGGGCCAACGTCCTGACTTTC	CATMKNSGANVLTF
-	TRBV10-2	-	TRBJ2-5	TGCGCCAGCAGTGAGCCGATCTCGTGGCAACCCGAGGGAGAAGAGACCCAGTACTTC	CASSEPISWQPEGEETQYF
-	TRBV24-1	-	TRBJ2-7	TGTGCCACCAGTCCCGACGGGGTATCCTACGAGCAGTACTTC	CATSPDGVSYEQYF
-	TRBV5-1	TRBD2	TRBJ2-5	TGCGCCAGCAGCTTGGAGGCTAGCGGGGTTTCGGGAGAGACCCAGTACTTC	CASSLEASGVSGETQYF
-	TRBV27	-	TRBJ2-5	TGTGCCAGCAAGGACACCCACCAAGAGACCCAGTACTTC	CASKDTHQETQYF
once	TRBV5-1	-	TRBJ1-1	TGCGCCAGCCGCACGACCGGGAGCACTGAAGCTTTCTTT	CASRTTGSTEAFF
-	TRBV27	-	TRBJ2-2	TGTGCCAGCAGTGCATACAGTGGGGGGACCGGGGAGCTGTTTTTT	CASSAYSGGTGELFF
-	TRBV2	-	TRBJ1-5	TGTGCCAGCAGCCTATTGACAGGTTCGGAGCAGCCCCAGCATTTT	CASSLLTGSEQPQHF
-	TRBV5-1	-	TRBJ1-2	TGCGCCAGCAGCTTGGCTCCTCAGTCAGGAAAGCATGGCTACACCTTC	CASSLAPQSGKHGYTF
-	TRBV5-1	-	TRBJ1-4	TGCGCCAGCAGCCCGTCGGGGGGGACGGCTAATGAAAAACTGTTTTTT	CASSPSGGTANEKLFF
-	TRBV27	-	TRBJ2-7	TGTGCCAGCAGTTTTGATCGAAAGGCGGGGTACGAGCAGTACTTC	CASSFDRKAGYEQYF
-	TRBV24-1	TRBD2	TRBJ2-4	TGTGCCACCAGCCCTCTAGCGGGGGGCCCCAAAAACATTCAGTACTTC	CATSPLAGGPKNIQYF
-	TRBV6-2/TRBV6-3	TRBD2	TRBJ2-3	TGTGCCAGCAGTTACTTACTAGCGGGGCCCAGCACAGATACGCAGTATTTT	CASSYLLAGPSTDTQYF
-	TRBV29-1	-	TRBJ1-2	TGCAGTTCCCTGGAGCCCGGGAGCGGCTACACCTTC	CSSLEPGSGYTF
-	TRBV12-5	TRBD1	TRBJ1-5	TGTGCTAGTGGCCTTCCCGGGACAGGGGCTAATCAGCCCCAGCATTTT	CASGLPGTGANQPQHF
-	TRBV30	-	TRBJ2-7	TGTGCCTGGAGTGTTTCCGGGGGTGGCCCCTACGAGCAGTACTTC	CAWSVSGGGPYEQYF
-	TRBV11-2	TRBD2	TRBJ2-5	TGTGCCAGCAGCTTAGATTGGGGGGGAGAGACCCAGTACTTC	CASSLDWGGETQYF
once	TRBV3-1/TRBV3-2	-	TRBJ2-2	TGTGCCAGCAGCTTCACGAACACCGGGGAGCTGTTTTTT	CASSFTNTGELFF
-	TRBV7-6	-	TRBJ2-7	TGTGCCAGCAGCCGCGGACAGACGGCTGATTACGAGCAGTACTTC	CASSRGQTADYEQYF
-	TRBV24-1	-	TRBJ2-1	TGTGCCACCAGTGACTCGACAGGCGCCTCCTACAATGAGCAGTTCTTC	CATSDSTGASYNEQFF
-	TRBV5-1	-	TRBJ1-1	TGCGCCAGCAGCGTACGATACATGAACACTGAAGCTTTCTTT	CASSVRYMNTEAFF
-	TRBV5-1	-	TRBJ1-3	TGCGCCAGCAGCTTGGGGGGGCTTGGCGGTGGAAACACCATATATTTT	CASSLGGLGGGNTIYF
-	TRBV6-4	TRBD2	TRBJ2-3	TGTGCCAGCAGTGGTCAGCGGGGAGATACGCAGTATTTT	CASSGQRGDTQYF
-	TRBV2	TRBD1	TRBJ2-2	TGTGCCAGCCGGGACAGGGTAAACACCGGGGAGCTGTTTTTT	CASRDRVNTGELFF
-	TRBV6-4	-	TRBJ2-1	TGTGCCAGCAGTAAAGGCGGGGAGCCCTACAATGAGCAGTTCTTC	CASSKGGEPYNEQFF
few	TRBV5-8	-	TRBJ2-7	TGTGCCAGCAGCTTAAGAGGGCTGGGGGAGCAGTACTTC	CASSLRGLGEQYF
-	TRBV24-1	-	TRBJ2-3	TGTGCCACCAGTGAGCCGGGACTCGATACGCAGTATTTT	CATSEPGLDTQYF
-	TRBV30	-	TRBJ2-5	TGTGCCTGGAGTGTAGGTGGGGGCGAGACCCAGTACTTC	CAWSVGGGETQYF
few	TRBV7-2	-	TRBJ2-3	TGTGCCAGCAGCTTAGACACAGGACTATTCCCCCATGATACGCGGTATTTT	CASSLDTGLFPHDTRYF
-	TRBV25-1	TRBD2	TRBJ2-1	TGTGCCAGCAGTGAAGCAGGAAGCGGGGGGGCGTATGAGCAGTTCTTC	CASSEAGSGGAYEQFF
few	TRBV7-8	-	TRBJ2-2	TGTGCCAGCAGCTTAGGAGGGTTCACCGGGGAGCTGTTTTTT	CASSLGGFTGELFF
-	TRBV6-5	-	TRBJ1-2	TGTGCCAGCACGCGGAGGGCTAACTATGGCTACACCTTC	CASTRRANYGYTF
-	TRBV21-1	-	TRBJ1-2	TGTGCCAGCAGCAAGGGACAGCAGCTTCCCAAGTTATGGAGGTACACCTTC	CASSKGQQLPKLWRYTF
few	TRBV7-9	TRBD2	TRBJ2-2	TGTGCCAGCACCCATCTCGGACTAGCGGGGGGGGAGCTGTTTTTT	CASTHLGLAGGELFF
-	TRBV30	TRBD2	TRBJ2-7	TGTGCGTTCACCCGGGGGGGCGGCGAGCAGTACTTC	CAFTRGGGEQYF
-	TRBV6-5	-	TRBJ1-1	TGTGCCAGCAGGGGGCCAGGTAACACTGAAGCTTTCTTT	CASRGPGNTEAFF
-	TRBV18	-	TRBJ2-1	TGTGCCAGCTCACCACCGGCCCCATTACAGGATGAGCAGTTCTTC	CASSPPAPLQDEQFF
-	TRBV7-2	-	TRBJ2-5	TGTGCCAGCAGCTTAGGCCCTAGATTTCAAGAGACCCAGTACTTC	CASSLGPRFQETQYF
-	TRBV11-3	TRBD2	TRBJ2-3	TGTGCCAGCAGCGTCAAGCGGGGGGCCGAAGATACGCAGTATTTT	CASSVKRGAEDTQYF
-	TRBV4-3	TRBD2	TRBJ2-7	TGCGCCAGCAGCCCTCAAGTAAGCGGGGGCTACGAGCAGTACTTC	CASSPQVSGGYEQYF
medium-sized	TRBV7-2	TRBD1	TRBJ1-5	TGTGCCAGCAGCCCAGGGGGCGCGAGCAATCAGCCCCAGCATTTT	CASSPGGASNQPQHF
-	TRBV6-5	-	TRBJ1-2	TGTGCCAGCAGGGGTGCGGTTAACTATGGCTACACCTTC	CASRGAVNYGYTF
-	TRBV11-1	TRBD2	TRBJ2-7	TGTGCCAGCAGTCTAGGACTAGCGGGGAGAGAAGGGGAGCAGTACTTC	CASSLGLAGREGEQYF
few	TRBV11-2	-	TRBJ1-2	TGTGCCAGCAGGGGGGGAACTACCTATGGCTACACCTTC	CASRGGTTYGYTF